The 20 T cell receptor beta chains below come from one sample, sequenced in a study of shared clonotypes between healthy human individuals. TCRdb keeps only in-frame clones here, not all; method: immunoSEQ multiplex PCR. Here the sample spans a few million clones, roughly 92% being singletons. The sequencing sample was made of naive CD4+ T cells sorted from blood. Subset in this sample: CD45RA+ positively selected. These receptors came from a man aged 18 to 29 in good health.

The J gene is TRBJ1-1, the V gene TRBV5-4, with a possible D match to TRBD1 (6 bases). V was shortened by 4 bases and J by 3 bases, with 13 bases between the two germline ends. Germline CDR1 and CDR2: SGHNT and YYREEE (reference sequence). The CDR3 extends over 14 amino acids. Written as DNA, the CDR3 is TGTGCCAGCAGCCGAGGGTCAGGGGACACTGAAGCTTTCTTT. It specifies CASSRGSGDTEAFF.

The chain uses TRBV9 and TRBJ2-3; 16 bases map to TRBD2. The CDR3 has 18 amino acids. V was clipped by 3 bases and J by 5 bases; unmatched bases: 9. From germline, CDR1 is SGDLS and CDR2 YYNGEE. The CDR3 DNA reads as TGTGCCAGCAGCGGACTAGGGACTAGCGGGAGGGCCGTAGATACGCAGTATTTT. Its translation is CASSGLGTSGRAVDTQYF.

The gene calls are TRBV19 and TRBJ1-5; maybe TRBD1 (5 bases). This CDR3 is built from 14 residues. Germline lookup yields CDR1 LNHDA and CDR2 SQIVND (reference sequence). Trimming removed 3 bases at V and 6 bases at J, with 12 bases between. CDR3 residues: CASSIEGLIQPQHF. CDR3 DNA sequence: TGTGCCAGTAGTATTGAGGGGTTAATTCAGCCCCAGCATTTT.

Note on this clone: Other DNA sequences in the sample encode the same CDR3. J is TRBJ2-2 and V is TRBV5-1, with D unclear. This CDR3 is 16 amino acids long. Trimming stripped 0 bases from V and 0 bases from J, with 9 bases between. Germline loops: CDR1 SGHRS, CDR2 YFSETQ. CDR3 DNA sequence: TGCGCCAGCAGCTTGGCGACTTCTCCGAACACCGGGGAGCTGTTTTTT. Translation: CASSLATSPNTGELFF.

This chain connects TRBV19 to TRBJ2-2; D not resolved. The CDR3 is 19 amino acids. Trimming shortened V by 7 bases and J by 0 bases, and 24 bases separated the two germline ends. From germline, CDR1 is LNHDA and CDR2 SQIVND (reference sequence). The CDR3 region has the DNA TGTGCCAGTAACAACAACCACTGGGCCCGTGACGCGAACACCGGGGAGCTGTTTTTT. It encodes CASNNNHWARDANTGELFF.

The chain recombines TRBV21-1 with TRBJ2-7; the D call in the table, TRBD2, was not verified against the DNA. TRBV21-1 is an annotated pseudogene. The CDR3 runs 12 residues. CDR3 region: CASSKAHGEQYF. CDR3 coding DNA: TGTGCCAGCAGCAAAGCGCACGGGGAGCAGTACTTC.

Written as DNA, the CDR3 is TGTGCTAGTGGTTTATCCCCCCAGCGGGAGTTCGAGCAGTACTTC. It codes for CASGLSPQREFEQYF. The V and J genes are TRBV12-5 and TRBJ2-7, with 8 bases matching TRBD2. The length of the CDR3 is 15 residues. The germline V gene has CDR1 LGHNT and CDR2 FRNRAP. V gave up 3 bases and J gave up 6 bases; unmatched junction bases: 10.

This chain links TRBV21-1 with TRBJ2-7; the table's TRBD2 call for D was not verified on the DNA. TRBV21-1 represents a pseudogene. This CDR3 contains 12 residues. The CDR3 region has the DNA TGTGCCAGCAGCAAAGCAGCTCGCGAGCAGTACTTC. This gives the protein CASSKAAREQYF.

The genes are TRBV27 and TRBJ1-2; TRBD1 is a possible D gene (5 bases). The germline gives CDR1 MNHEY, CDR2 SMNVEV (reference sequence). The CDR3 runs to 13 residues. Deletions cut 0 bases from V and 8 bases from J, with 10 bases between. The CDR3 here is CASSLSGGSGYTF. The CDR3 DNA follows: TGTGCCAGCAGTTTATCGGGGGGGAGCGGCTACACCTTC.

The chain is built from TRBV4-1 and TRBJ2-1; 13 nucleotides match TRBD2. Germline trimming cut 4 bases from V and 8 bases from J; bases unmatched to any gene: 8. The germline gives CDR1 MGHRA, CDR2 YSYEKL. The CDR3 is 16 residues long. The CDR3 spells CASSLTLAGGFYEQFF. The CDR3 nucleotides are TGCGCCAGCAGCCTTACACTAGCGGGGGGGTTCTATGAGCAGTTCTTC.

The gene calls are TRBV28 and TRBJ2-3; TRBD2 aligns across 10 bases. The V segment lost 3 bases and the J segment 7 bases; nucleotides outside the gene matches: 10. The CDR3 loop spans 16 amino acids. The V gene's germline CDR1 is MDHEN and CDR2 SYDVKM. This CDR3 is CASSFRSGGAANTQYF. The CDR3 nucleotides read TGTGCCAGCAGTTTTCGCAGCGGGGGGGCGGCGAATACGCAGTATTTT. The variable domain in full, completed from reference TRBV28 and TRBJ2-3, reads DVKVTQSSRYLVKRTGEKVFLECVQDMDHENMFWYRQDPGLGLRLIYFSYDVKMKEKGDIPEGYSVSREKKERFSLILESASTNQTSMYLCASSFRSGGAANTQYFGPGTRLTVL.

This chain links TRBV10-3 with TRBJ1-2; D is perhaps TRBD1 (5 bases). The CDR3 consists of 14 residues. The V end lost 9 bases, the J end lost 3 bases, and 17 bases lay between the germline ends. CDR1 is ENHRY and CDR2 is SYGVKD in the germline V gene. CDR3 region: CAMAGGERDYGYTF. The CDR3 bases are TGTGCCATGGCCGGGGGGGAACGGGACTATGGCTACACCTTC.

The genes are TRBV19 and TRBJ2-3; weak D call: TRBD1 (6 bases). The germline V gene has CDR1 LNHDA and CDR2 SQIVND (reference sequence). V gave up 10 bases and J gave up 1 base, with 15 bases separating them. This CDR3 region has 14 residues. CDR3 sequence reads: CATSSAGGTDTQYF. The CDR3 nucleotides read TGTGCCACTTCCTCGGCAGGGGGCACAGATACGCAGTATTTT.

The chain employs TRBV5-4 and TRBJ2-1, with a tentative D call TRBD2 (6 bases). The CDR3 loop spans 15 amino acids. The V end lost 4 bases, the J end lost 2 bases, and 13 bases lay between the germline ends. Germline V gene data show CDR1 as SGHNT and CDR2 as YYREEE (reference sequence). CDR3 loop: CASSPEGRPYNEQFF. CDR3 bases: TGTGCCAGCAGCCCGGAGGGGCGTCCCTACAATGAGCAGTTCTTC.

The rearrangement links TRBV11-2 to TRBJ2-7, with TRBD2 identical over 8 bases. CDR1 and CDR2 from the germline V gene are SGHAT and FQNNGV. The CDR3 extends over 16 amino acids. J was trimmed by 4 bases and V by 5 bases; bases with no gene match: 13. CDR3 nucleotide sequence: TGTGCCAGCAGCGCCGGGACCGGGACTAGGGTGTACGAGCAGTACTTC. Its translation is CASSAGTGTRVYEQYF.

The chain recombines TRBV9 with TRBJ2-1; 8 bases match TRBD2. The V gene end was trimmed by 0 bases and the J gene end by 7 bases; junction bases not matched to a gene: 9. The CDR3 contains 16 residues. In germline, CDR1 is SGDLS, CDR2 YYNGEE. Written as DNA, the CDR3 is TGTGCCAGCAGCGTAGAGACGGGAGGGAAGGCGAATGAGCAGTTCTTC. It translates to CASSVETGGKANEQFF.

Concerning this clone: At the DNA level, this CDR3 is encoded by other sequences in the same sample as well. V usage is TRBV7-9 and J usage is TRBJ2-2; 7 bases are shared with TRBD1. The ends lost 5 bases at V and 0 bases at J; junction bases unmatched: 3. Germline values: CDR1 SEHNR, CDR2 FQNEAQ (reference sequence). The CDR3 loop spans 15 amino acids. The CDR3 sequence: CASSPGQTNTGELFF. Here the CDR3 DNA reads TGTGCCAGCAGCCCGGGACAGACGAACACCGGGGAGCTGTTTTTT.

This chain links TRBV21-1 with TRBJ2-7; the table assigns TRBD1, which was not confirmed against the DNA. TRBV21-1 constitutes a pseudogene. The CDR3 consists of 15 residues. CDR3 in amino acids: CASSKGPGGTYEQYF. DNA for the CDR3: TGTGCCAGCAGCAAAGGCCCAGGGGGGACCTACGAGCAGTACTTC.

J is TRBJ2-3 and V is TRBV4-2, with TRBD2 matching over 11 bases. This CDR3 comprises 16 residues. With V trimmed by 3 bases and J by 6 bases, 8 bases remained unmatched. Germline lookup yields CDR1 LGHNA and CDR2 YNFKEQ. CDR3 protein: CASSQAIAGGHDTQYF. CDR3 nucleotide sequence: TGTGCCAGCAGCCAGGCTATAGCGGGGGGGCATGATACGCAGTATTTT.

The chain uses TRBV7-9 and TRBJ1-1; D gene uncertain. V dropped 3 bases and J dropped 10 bases, with 15 bases sitting between them. This CDR3 region has 13 residues. Germline V gene data show CDR1 as SEHNR and CDR2 as FQNEAQ (reference sequence). CDR3 residues: CASSFGQSRGAFF. The CDR3 DNA follows: TGTGCCAGCAGCTTTGGGCAGTCGCGCGGAGCTTTCTTT.